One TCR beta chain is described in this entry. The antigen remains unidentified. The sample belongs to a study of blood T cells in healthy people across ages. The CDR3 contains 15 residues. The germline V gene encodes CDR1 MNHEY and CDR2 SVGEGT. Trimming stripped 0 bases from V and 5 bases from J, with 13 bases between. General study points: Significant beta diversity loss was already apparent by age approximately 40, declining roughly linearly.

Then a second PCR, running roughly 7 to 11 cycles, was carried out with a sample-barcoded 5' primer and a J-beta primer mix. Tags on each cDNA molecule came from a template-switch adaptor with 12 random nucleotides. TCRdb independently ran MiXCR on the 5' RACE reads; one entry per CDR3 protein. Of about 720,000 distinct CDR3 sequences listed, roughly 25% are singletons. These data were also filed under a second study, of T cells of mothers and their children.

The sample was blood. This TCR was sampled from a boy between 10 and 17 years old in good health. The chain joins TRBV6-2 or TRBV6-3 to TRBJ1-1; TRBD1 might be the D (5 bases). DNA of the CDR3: TGTGCCAGCAGTTACTCGACGCAGGGAGGTACTGAAGCTTTCTTT. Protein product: CASSYSTQGGTEAFF.